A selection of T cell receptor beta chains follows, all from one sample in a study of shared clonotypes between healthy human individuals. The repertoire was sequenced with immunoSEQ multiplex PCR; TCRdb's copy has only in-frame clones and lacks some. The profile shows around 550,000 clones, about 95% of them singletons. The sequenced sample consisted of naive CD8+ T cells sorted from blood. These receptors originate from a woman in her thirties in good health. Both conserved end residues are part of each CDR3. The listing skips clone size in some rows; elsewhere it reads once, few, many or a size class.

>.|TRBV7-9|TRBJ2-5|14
CASSLAGRKETQYF
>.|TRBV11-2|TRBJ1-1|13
CASSPGTVTEAFF
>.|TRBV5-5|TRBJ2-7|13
CASSLRASYEQYF
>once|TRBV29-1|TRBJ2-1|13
CSVKASGRNEQFF
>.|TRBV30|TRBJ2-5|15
CAWSGEGRSIETQYF
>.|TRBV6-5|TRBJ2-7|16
CASSYGVLGGNYEQYF
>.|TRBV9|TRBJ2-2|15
CASSPPGQGIGELFF
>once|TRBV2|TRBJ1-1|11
CASGLRGEAFF
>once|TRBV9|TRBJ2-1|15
CASSVVAWGSNEQFF
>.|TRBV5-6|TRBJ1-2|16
CASTETSPRVLDGYTF
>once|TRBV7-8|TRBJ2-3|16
CASSSPGAQARDTQYF
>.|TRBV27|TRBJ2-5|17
CASSVNIGTALQETQYF
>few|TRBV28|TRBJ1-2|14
CASSPPDRVYGYTF
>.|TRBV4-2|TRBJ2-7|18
CASSQDLDITDRPWEQYF
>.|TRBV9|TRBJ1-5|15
CASSVGDRGNQPQHF
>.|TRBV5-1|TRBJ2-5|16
CASSIVYRERRETQYF
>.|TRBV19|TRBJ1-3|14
CASSIGGWRNTIYF
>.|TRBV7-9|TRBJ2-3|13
CASSLTSGIYEYF
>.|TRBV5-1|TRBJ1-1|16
CASSLTSLRMGTEAFF
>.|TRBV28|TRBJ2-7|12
CASRTGTYEQYF
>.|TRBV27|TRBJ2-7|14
CASSFRGAYDEQYF
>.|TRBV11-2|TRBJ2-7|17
CASSPYPLDQNTYEQYF
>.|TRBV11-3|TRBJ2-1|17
CASSFGGREGKANEQFF
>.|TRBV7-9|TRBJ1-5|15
CASSTQGAGNQPQHF
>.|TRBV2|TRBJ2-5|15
CANLANHGGRETQYF
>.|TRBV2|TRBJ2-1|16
CASSIRPRSSYNEQFF
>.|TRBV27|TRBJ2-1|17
CASSSWTSGVTYNEQFF
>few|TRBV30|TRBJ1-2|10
CAWSEDGYTF
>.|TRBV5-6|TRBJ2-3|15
CASSLGFGSTDTQYF
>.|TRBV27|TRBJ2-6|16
CASSFLYRSGANVLTF
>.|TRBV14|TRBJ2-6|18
CASSHTSGRASGANVLTF
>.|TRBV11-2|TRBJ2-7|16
CASSLGRTVNSYEQYF
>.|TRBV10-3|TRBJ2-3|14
CAISDRGGTDTQYF
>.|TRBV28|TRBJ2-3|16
CASSLIGTGGIDTQYF
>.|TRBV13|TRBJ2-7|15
CASSSRDRGSYEQYF
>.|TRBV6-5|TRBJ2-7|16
CASSYPSSGSSYEQYF
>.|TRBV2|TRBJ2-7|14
CASRGTGSSYEQYF
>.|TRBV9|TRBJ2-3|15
CASSVSGTSTDTQYF
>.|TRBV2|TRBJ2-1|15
CASSGREGLYNEQFF
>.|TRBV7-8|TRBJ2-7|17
CASSPGLAGGPFTEQYF
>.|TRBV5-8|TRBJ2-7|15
CASSAASTGFHEQYF
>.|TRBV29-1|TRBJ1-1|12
CSARQGYTEAFF
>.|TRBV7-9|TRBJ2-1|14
CASSFGTRTNEQFF